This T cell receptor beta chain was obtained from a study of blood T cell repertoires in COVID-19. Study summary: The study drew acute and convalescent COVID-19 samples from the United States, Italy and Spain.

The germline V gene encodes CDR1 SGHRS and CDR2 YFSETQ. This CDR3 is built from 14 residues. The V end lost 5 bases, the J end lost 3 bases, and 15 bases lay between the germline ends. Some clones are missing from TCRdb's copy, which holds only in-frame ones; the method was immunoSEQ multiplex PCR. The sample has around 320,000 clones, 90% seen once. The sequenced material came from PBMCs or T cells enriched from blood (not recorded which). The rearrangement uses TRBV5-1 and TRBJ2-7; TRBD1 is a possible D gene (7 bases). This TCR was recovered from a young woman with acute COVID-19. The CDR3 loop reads CASREQGGHYEQYF. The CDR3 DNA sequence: TGCGCCAGCAGAGAGCAGGGGGGTCACTACGAGCAGTACTTC.